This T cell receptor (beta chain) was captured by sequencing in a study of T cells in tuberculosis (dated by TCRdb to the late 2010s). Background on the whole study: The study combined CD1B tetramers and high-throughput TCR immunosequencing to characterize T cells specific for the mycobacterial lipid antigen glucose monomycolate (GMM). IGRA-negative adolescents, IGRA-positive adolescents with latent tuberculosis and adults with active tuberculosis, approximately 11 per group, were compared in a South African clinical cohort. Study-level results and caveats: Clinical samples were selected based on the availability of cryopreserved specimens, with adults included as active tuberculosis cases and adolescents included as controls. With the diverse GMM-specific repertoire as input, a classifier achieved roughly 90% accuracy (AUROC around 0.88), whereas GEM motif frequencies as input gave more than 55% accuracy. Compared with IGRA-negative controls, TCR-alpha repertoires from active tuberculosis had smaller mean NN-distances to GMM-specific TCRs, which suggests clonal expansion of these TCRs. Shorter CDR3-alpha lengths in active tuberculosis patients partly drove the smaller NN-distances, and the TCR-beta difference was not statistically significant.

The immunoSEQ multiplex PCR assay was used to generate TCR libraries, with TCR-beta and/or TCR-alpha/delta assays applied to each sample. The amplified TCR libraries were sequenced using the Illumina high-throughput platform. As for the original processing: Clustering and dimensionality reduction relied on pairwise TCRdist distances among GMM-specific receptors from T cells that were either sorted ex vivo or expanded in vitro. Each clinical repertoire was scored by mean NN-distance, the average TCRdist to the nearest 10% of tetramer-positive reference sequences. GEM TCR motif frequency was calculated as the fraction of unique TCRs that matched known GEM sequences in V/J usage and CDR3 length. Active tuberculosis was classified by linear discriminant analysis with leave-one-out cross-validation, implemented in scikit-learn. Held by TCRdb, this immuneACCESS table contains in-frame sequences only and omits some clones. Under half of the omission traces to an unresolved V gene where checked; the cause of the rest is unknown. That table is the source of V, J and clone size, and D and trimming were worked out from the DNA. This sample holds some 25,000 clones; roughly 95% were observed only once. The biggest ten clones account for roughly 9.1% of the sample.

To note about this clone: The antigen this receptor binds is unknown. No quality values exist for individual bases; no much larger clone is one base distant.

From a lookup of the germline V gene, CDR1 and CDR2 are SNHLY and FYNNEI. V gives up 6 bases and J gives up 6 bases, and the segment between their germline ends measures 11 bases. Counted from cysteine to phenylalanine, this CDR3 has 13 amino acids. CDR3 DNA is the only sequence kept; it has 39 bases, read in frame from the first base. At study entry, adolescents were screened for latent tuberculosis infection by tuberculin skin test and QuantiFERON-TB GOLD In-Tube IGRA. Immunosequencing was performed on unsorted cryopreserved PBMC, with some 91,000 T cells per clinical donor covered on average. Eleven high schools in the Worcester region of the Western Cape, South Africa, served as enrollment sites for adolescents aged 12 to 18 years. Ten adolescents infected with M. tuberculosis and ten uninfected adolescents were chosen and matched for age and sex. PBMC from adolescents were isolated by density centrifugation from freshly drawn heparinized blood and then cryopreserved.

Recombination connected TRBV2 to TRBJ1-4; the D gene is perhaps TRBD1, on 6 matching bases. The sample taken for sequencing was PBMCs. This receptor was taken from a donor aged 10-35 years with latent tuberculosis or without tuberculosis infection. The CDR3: CASRGRGDEKLFF. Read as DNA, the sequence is TGTGCCAGCAGGGGCAGGGGAGATGAAAAACTGTTTTTT.